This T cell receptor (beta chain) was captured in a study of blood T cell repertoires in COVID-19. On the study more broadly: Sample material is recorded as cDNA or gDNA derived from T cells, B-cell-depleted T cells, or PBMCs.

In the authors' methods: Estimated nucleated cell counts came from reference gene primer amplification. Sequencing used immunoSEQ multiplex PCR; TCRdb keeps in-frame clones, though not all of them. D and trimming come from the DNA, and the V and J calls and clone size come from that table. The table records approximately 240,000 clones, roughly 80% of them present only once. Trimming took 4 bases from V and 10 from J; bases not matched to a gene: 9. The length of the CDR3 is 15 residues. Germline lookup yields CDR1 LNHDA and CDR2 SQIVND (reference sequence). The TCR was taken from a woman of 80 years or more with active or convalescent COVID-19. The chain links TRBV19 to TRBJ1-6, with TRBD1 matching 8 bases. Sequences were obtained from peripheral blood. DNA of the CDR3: TGTGCCAGTAGTAGAGGTCGGACAGGGACCTCACCCCTCCACTTT. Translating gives CASSRGRTGTSPLHF.